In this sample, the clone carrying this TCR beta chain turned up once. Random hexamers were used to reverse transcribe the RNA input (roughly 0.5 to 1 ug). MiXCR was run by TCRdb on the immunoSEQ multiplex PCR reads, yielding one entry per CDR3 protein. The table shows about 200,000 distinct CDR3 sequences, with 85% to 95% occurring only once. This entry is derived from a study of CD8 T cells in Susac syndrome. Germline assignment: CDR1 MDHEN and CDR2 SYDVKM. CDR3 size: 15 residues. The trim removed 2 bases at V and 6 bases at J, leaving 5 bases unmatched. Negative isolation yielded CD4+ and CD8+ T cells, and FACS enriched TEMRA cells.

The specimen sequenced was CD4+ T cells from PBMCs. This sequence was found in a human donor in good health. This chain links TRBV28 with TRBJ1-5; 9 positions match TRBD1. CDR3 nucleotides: TGTGCCAGCAGTTTAGGACAGGGGCCGGGTCAGCCCCAGCATTTT. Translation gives CASSLGQGPGQPQHF.